Following are 5 T cell receptor beta chains from one sample sequenced in a study of blood T cell repertoires in COVID-19. The method was immunoSEQ multiplex PCR; TCRdb's version includes in-frame clones alone and lacks a portion of them. The sample has roughly 200,000 clones, around nine tenths seen once. The sample consisted of peripheral blood. Receptor source: a woman aged 18-29 years who had recovered from COVID-19.

The chain recombines TRBV27 with TRBJ2-1; 8 nucleotides agree with TRBD2. The CDR3 sequence is 16 residues long. Germline-derived CDR1 and CDR2 are MNHEY and SMNVEV (reference sequence). The V segment lost 5 bases and the J segment 3 bases; nucleotides outside the gene matches: 9. The CDR3 protein is CASSGSGSLIYNEQFF. The CDR3 DNA reads as TGTGCCAGCAGTGGGAGCGGGAGCCTCATCTACAATGAGCAGTTCTTC.

The chain is built from TRBV11-2 and TRBJ2-7; the D gene is possibly TRBD2 (6 bases). The CDR3 loop spans 15 amino acids. Deletions cut 6 bases from V and 0 bases from J, with 15 bases between. The V gene's germline CDR1 is SGHAT and CDR2 FQNNGV. The CDR3 bases are TGTGCCAGCAGTCCATCTAGCGTGAGCTCCTACGAGCAGTACTTC. This gives the protein CASSPSSVSSYEQYF.

The genes are TRBV9 and TRBJ2-3; 8 bases match TRBD2. V lost 0 bases, J lost 3 bases, and 3 bases stayed unmatched. The CDR3 covers 15 residues. Germline assignment: CDR1 SGDLS and CDR2 YYNGEE. CDR3 in amino acids: CASSVVTSGTDTQYF. DNA of the CDR3: TGTGCCAGCAGCGTAGTAACTAGCGGTACAGATACGCAGTATTTT.

This clone was recorded once. This chain joins TRBV14 and TRBJ2-3; the D gene is possibly TRBD1 (6 bases). The V gene's germline CDR1 is SGHDN and CDR2 FVKESK. V was trimmed by 1 base and J by 4 bases, leaving 15 bases between them. CDR3 length: 16 amino acids. CDR3 in amino acids: CASSQVPGQFADTQYF. The CDR3, as DNA: TGTGCCAGCAGCCAAGTTCCTGGACAGTTCGCAGATACGCAGTATTTT. Using reference TRBV14 and TRBJ2-3 for the parts outside the CDR3, the full variable domain is EAGVTQFPSHSVIEKGQTVTLRCDPISGHDNLYWYRRVMGKEIKFLLHFVKESKQDESGMPNNRFLAERTGGTYSTLKVQPAELEDSGVYFCASSQVPGQFADTQYFGPGTRLTVL.

This clone was seen once. A much more abundant neighbour one base away suggests this may be a read error. J is TRBJ2-6 and V is TRBV3-1 (or the pseudogene TRBV3-2), with D unclear. There are 16 residues in the CDR3. Between the trimmed V and J ends, which lost 0 bases and 0 bases, there was a span of 6 bases. Germline V gene sequence: CDR1 LGHDT, CDR2 YNNKEL (reference sequence). CDR3 bases: TGTGCCAGCAGCCAAGAGTCCAGCTCTGGGGCCAACGTCCTGACTTTC. Protein: CASSQESSSGANVLTF.